The 29 T cell receptor beta chains given below trace back to one sample, sequenced in a study of cytomegalovirus exposure and HLA in healthy donors. Both 60 Vbeta primers and 13 Jbeta primers went into the PCR. Some clones are missing from TCRdb's copy, which holds only in-frame ones; the method was immunoSEQ multiplex PCR. The sample holds 150,000 to 200,000 clones, more than 80% seen once. Sequencing input: PBMCs. These receptors all come from a man in his late teens or twenties in good health and CMV-seronegative.

This clone was seen just once. This sequence joins TRBV6-1 and TRBJ1-2; D perhaps matches TRBD1 (6 bases). V lost 2 bases to trimming and J lost 0 bases, with 10 bases between them. CDR1 and CDR2 (germline): MNHNS, SASEGT. The CDR3 covers 15 residues. The CDR3 loop reads CASSEWDTANYGYTF. The CDR3 nucleotides read TGTGCCAGCAGTGAATGGGACACGGCTAACTATGGCTACACCTTC.

V is TRBV7-2 and J is TRBJ2-7; D is possibly TRBD1 (7 bases). The germline V gene encodes CDR1 SGHTA and CDR2 FQGNSA. Trimming removed 6 bases at V and 3 bases at J, with 18 bases between. The CDR3 has 15 amino acids. This CDR3 is CASRVSGGQNYEQYF. CDR3 DNA sequence: TGTGCCAGCAGAGTCTCCGGGGGACAGAACTACGAGCAGTACTTC.

The chain joins TRBV7-2 to TRBJ2-7, with TRBD2 matching over 7 bases. This CDR3 contains 14 residues. V was pared by 3 bases and J by 3 bases, with 5 bases of the junction left unmatched. CDR1 is SGHTA, CDR2 FQGNSA, per germline. CDR3 region: CASSFGGSFYEQYF. DNA of the CDR3: TGTGCCAGCAGCTTTGGCGGGAGCTTCTACGAGCAGTACTTC. The whole variable domain, filled in from reference TRBV7-2 and TRBJ2-7, reads GAGVSQSPSNKVTEKGKDVELRCDPISGHTALYWYRQSLGQGLEFLIYFQGNSAPDKSGLPSDRFSAERTGGSVSTLTIQRTQQEDSAVYLCASSFGGSFYEQYFGPGTRLTVT.

The chain combines TRBV5-1 with TRBJ2-5, with 9 bases that match TRBD1. The length of the CDR3 is 15 residues. The trim removed 2 bases at V and 6 bases at J, leaving 8 bases unmatched. In germline, CDR1 is SGHRS, CDR2 YFSETQ. CDR3 amino acids: CASSFPGQGPKTQYF. The CDR3 DNA sequence: TGCGCCAGCAGCTTTCCGGGACAGGGTCCAAAGACCCAGTACTTC.

The chain joins TRBV28 to TRBJ1-2; D perhaps matches TRBD1 (5 bases). CDR1 and CDR2 from the germline V gene are MDHEN and SYDVKM. The CDR3 sequence is 13 residues long. V gave up 8 bases and J gave up 0 bases, with 10 bases separating them. The CDR3 loop reads CASWGGANYGYTF. CDR3 in DNA: TGTGCCAGCTGGGGGGGAGCTAACTATGGCTACACCTTC.

V gene TRBV6-6 combines with J gene TRBJ2-1; 8 bases match TRBD2. V trimming: 6 bases; J trimming: 2 bases; junction bases outside the gene matches: 6. The CDR3 consists of 15 residues. Germline loops: CDR1 MNHNY, CDR2 SVGAGI (reference sequence). CDR3 nucleotide sequence: TGTGCCAGCAGCCTCATAGCGGGAACCTACAATGAGCAGTTCTTC. Translation gives CASSLIAGTYNEQFF.

This clone was seen only once. The same CDR3 arises from other DNA sequences in this sample as well. V usage is TRBV5-1 and J usage is TRBJ2-7; 7 bases are a match to TRBD1. Looked up from germline, CDR1 is SGHRS and CDR2 is YFSETQ. This CDR3 contains 13 residues. The ends lost 2 bases at V and 3 bases at J; junction bases unmatched: 2. In nucleotides, the CDR3 is TGCGCCAGCAGCTTAGACAGGGACTACGAGCAGTACTTC. Its protein product is CASSLDRDYEQYF.

V is TRBV6-5 and J is TRBJ2-2; D is perhaps TRBD2 (7 bases). This CDR3 is 14 amino acids long. Trimming left V 7 bases short and J 11 bases short, with 20 bases between. Germline V gene sequence: CDR1 MNHEY, CDR2 SVGAGI. Here the CDR3 DNA reads TGTGCCAGCACCTACTGGGGGGGGGCGGGAGAGCTGTTTTTT. It encodes CASTYWGGAGELFF.

In this sample, this clone turned up once. V gene TRBV5-4 combines with J gene TRBJ2-1; possible D gene TRBD2, 5 bases. Trimming removed 2 bases from V and 5 bases from J, with 8 bases in between. Germline assignment: CDR1 SGHNT and CDR2 YYREEE (reference sequence). This CDR3 has 13 amino acids. DNA for the CDR3: TGTGCCAGCAGCTTCCTCGGGAACAATGAGCAGTTCTTC. Translation gives CASSFLGNNEQFF.

This clone was observed a handful of times. V is TRBV6-5 and J is TRBJ2-1, with 8 bases fitting TRBD1. V was pared by 10 bases and J by 3 bases, with 11 bases of the junction left unmatched. This CDR3 has 15 residues. Germline CDR1 reads MNHEY; CDR2 reads SVGAGI. CDR3 nucleotide sequence: TGTGCCACCTCACCCGGGACAGGAGACTACAATGAGCAGTTCTTC. Its translation is CATSPGTGDYNEQFF.

V gene TRBV5-1 combines with J gene TRBJ1-1, with TRBD1 as a possible D gene (6 bases). The germline V and J ends were trimmed by 1 base and 0 bases, with 13 bases remaining between them. Germline V gives CDR1 SGHRS, CDR2 YFSETQ. This CDR3 region has 16 residues. CDR3 in amino acids: CASSLLAGVMNTEAFF. In DNA, the CDR3 is TGCGCCAGCAGCTTGCTCGCAGGGGTAATGAACACTGAAGCTTTCTTT.

The DNA of the CDR3 is TGTGCCTGGAGTGGGGGACAGGGGGTTTCCGAGCAGTACTTC. It encodes CAWSGGQGVSEQYF. The rearrangement links TRBV30 to TRBJ2-7; 11 bases are a match to TRBD1. This CDR3 region has 14 residues. CDR1 and CDR2 (germline): GTSNPN, SVGIG (reference sequence). V gave up 1 base and J gave up 6 bases; unmatched junction bases: 5.

The rearrangement uses TRBV5-1 and TRBJ2-1, with D possibly TRBD1 on 6 matching bases. Looked up from germline, CDR1 is SGHRS and CDR2 is YFSETQ. CDR3 size: 13 residues. The V end lost 0 bases, the J end lost 9 bases, and 10 bases lay between the germline ends. The CDR3 DNA sequence: TGCGCCAGCAGCTTGGGGACAGACGGTGAGCAGTTCTTC. It codes for CASSLGTDGEQFF.

J is TRBJ1-2 and V is TRBV5-1, with 8 bases matching TRBD1. J was trimmed by 7 bases and V by 6 bases; bases with no gene match: 8. The germline V gene has CDR1 SGHRS and CDR2 YFSETQ. CDR3 length: 13 amino acids. CDR3 nucleotides: TGCGCCAGCACCATCAACGGACAGGGTGGCTACACCTTC. The encoded protein is CASTINGQGGYTF.

The chain uses TRBV2 and TRBJ2-1; D possibly corresponds to TRBD2 (6 bases). The CDR3 has 13 residues. The V end was cut by 5 bases, the J end by 5 bases, with 10 bases between. Germline lookup yields CDR1 SNHLY and CDR2 FYNNEI. The CDR3 sequence: CASSTPGDNEQFF. CDR3 nucleotides: TGTGCCAGCAGTACTCCGGGGGACAATGAGCAGTTCTTC.

The chain joins TRBV7-2 to TRBJ2-7, with 7 bases lining up with TRBD2. The ends lost 3 bases at V and 4 bases at J; junction bases unmatched: 9. The CDR3 spans 15 residues. Per the germline V gene, CDR1 is SGHTA and CDR2 is FQGNSA. The CDR3 nucleotides are TGTGCCAGCAGCTTGGTAGGCGGGAGAGAATACGAGCAGTACTTC. The encoded protein is CASSLVGGREYEQYF.

The chain couples TRBV30 to TRBJ2-7, with TRBD1 as a possible D gene (6 bases). The CDR3 contains 14 residues. V lost 0 bases and J lost 3, with 12 bases in between. Per germline, CDR1 GTSNPN and CDR2 SVGIG (reference sequence). The CDR3 DNA follows: TGTGCCTGGAGTGTATTTGAACAGGGCTACGAGCAGTACTTC. Amino acid sequence: CAWSVFEQGYEQYF. The full variable domain, completed using reference TRBV30 and TRBJ2-7, is SQTIHQWPATLVQPVGSPLSLECTVEGTSNPNLYWYRQAAGRGLQLLFYSVGIGQISSEVPQNLSASRPQDRQFILSSKKLLLSDSGFYLCAWSVFEQGYEQYFGPGTRLTVT.

This clone was counted once. This chain joins TRBV27 and TRBJ2-3, with 7 bases that match TRBD1. CDR1 is MNHEY, CDR2 SMNVEV, per germline (reference sequence). CDR3 size: 17 residues. With 7 bases clipped from V and 3 bases from J, the junction kept 16 bases outside the gene matches. CDR3 amino acids: CASKTLKQGHRTDTQYF. The CDR3 DNA reads as TGTGCCAGCAAAACCCTGAAACAGGGGCATCGGACAGATACGCAGTATTTT.

The V gene is TRBV27, the J gene TRBJ2-1; tentative D call: TRBD2 (7 bases). The length of the CDR3 is 16 residues. V was trimmed by 1 base and J by 7 bases, leaving 17 bases between them. CDR1 and CDR2 (germline): MNHEY, SMNVEV (reference sequence). CDR3 sequence: CASSLWAGAGANEQFF. CDR3 DNA: TGTGCCAGCAGTTTATGGGCGGGGGCGGGGGCGAATGAGCAGTTCTTC.

The chain links TRBV7-2 to TRBJ2-1; D might be TRBD2 (6 bases). CDR3 length: 11 amino acids. CDR1 and CDR2 (germline): SGHTA, FQGNSA. V gave up 5 bases and J gave up 10 bases, with 9 bases separating them. CDR3 nucleotides: TGTGCCAGCAGCAAAGGAGGGGAGCAGTTCTTC. Translated: CASSKGGEQFF.

The chain recombines TRBV29-1 with TRBJ2-3, with D unresolved. V was shortened by 0 bases and J by 2 bases, with 6 bases between the two germline ends. This CDR3 spans 13 amino acids. Germline V lookup: CDR1 SQVTM, CDR2 ANQGSEA. The CDR3 region has the DNA TGCAGCGTTGAAGAGAGGTTCACAGATACGCAGTATTTT. Its translation is CSVEERFTDTQYF.

The rearrangement links TRBV6-1 to TRBJ2-5, with a possible D match to TRBD1 (6 bases). The germline V gene encodes CDR1 MNHNS and CDR2 SASEGT. The CDR3 extends over 16 amino acids. With 0 bases removed from V and 5 bases from J, the gap between germline ends came to 16 bases. The CDR3 DNA is TGTGCCAGCAGTGAAGCCTACAGGGAAGGGTTGGAGACCCAGTACTTC. It is translated as CASSEAYREGLETQYF.

The chain employs TRBV5-1 and TRBJ2-7, with D maybe TRBD2 (6 bases). Per the germline V gene, CDR1 is SGHRS and CDR2 is YFSETQ. V lost 0 bases to trimming and J lost 12 bases, with 16 bases between them. This CDR3 region has 13 residues. CDR3 DNA: TGCGCCAGCAGCTTGGTGGAGGGTGGAAGACCGTACTTC. It codes for CASSLVEGGRPYF. Drawing the rest from reference TRBV5-1 and TRBJ2-7, the complete variable domain is KAGVTQTPRYLIKTRGQQVTLSCSPISGHRSVSWYQQTPGQGLQFLFEYFSETQRNKGNFPGRFSGRQFSNSRSEMNVSTLELGDSALYLCASSLVEGGRPYFGPGTRLTVT.

The chain is built from TRBV11-2 and TRBJ1-2; 7 bases are shared with TRBD1. This CDR3 is 16 amino acids long. Germline CDR1 is SGHAT and CDR2 is FQNNGV. V was clipped by 5 bases and J by 11 bases; unmatched bases: 20. The CDR3 bases are TGTGCCAGCAGCCAAAGTAGGGGACAGAGTAGTTACCGGTACACCTTC. It specifies CASSQSRGQSSYRYTF.

The sample holds a few counts of this clone. The V gene is TRBV6-6, the J gene TRBJ1-5; TRBD1 aligns across 7 bases. Germline V gene data show CDR1 as MNHNY and CDR2 as SVGAGI (reference sequence). The CDR3 extends over 14 amino acids. The trim removed 7 bases at V and 3 bases at J, leaving 6 bases unmatched. The CDR3 here is CASTVDRNNQPQHF. CDR3 nucleotides: TGTGCCAGCACCGTGGACAGGAACAATCAGCCCCAGCATTTT.

V gene TRBV5-1 combines with J gene TRBJ2-3; 8 positions match TRBD2. CDR3 size: 15 residues. The germline V gene encodes CDR1 SGHRS and CDR2 YFSETQ. V gave up 2 bases and J gave up 10 bases; unmatched junction bases: 12. As DNA, the CDR3 is TGCGCCAGCAGCTTACAAGCGGGGGTTTTGTCAGCGCAGTATTTT. Translated, it gives CASSLQAGVLSAQYF. Looking up the rest from reference TRBV5-1 and TRBJ2-3 gives the full variable domain: KAGVTQTPRYLIKTRGQQVTLSCSPISGHRSVSWYQQTPGQGLQFLFEYFSETQRNKGNFPGRFSGRQFSNSRSEMNVSTLELGDSALYLCASSLQAGVLSAQYFGPGTRLTVL.

This chain links TRBV27 with TRBJ2-7; 10 nucleotides line up with TRBD2. Germline V CDR1 and CDR2: MNHEY, SMNVEV (reference sequence). This CDR3 has 13 residues. The ends lost 5 bases at V and 9 bases at J; junction bases unmatched: 7. The CDR3 DNA reads as TGTGCCAGCAGTGGCCTAGCGGGAGCGACGCAGTACTTC. This translates into CASSGLAGATQYF.

The chain carries TRBV10-3 and TRBJ2-7; TRBD1 matches 11 bases. With V trimmed by 11 bases and J by 5 bases, 8 bases remained unmatched. Per the germline V gene, CDR1 is ENHRY and CDR2 is SYGVKD. There are 13 residues in the CDR3. CDR3 sequence reads: CASAGQGVHEQYF. The CDR3 nucleotides read TGTGCCTCAGCGGGACAGGGGGTACACGAGCAGTACTTC.

Here the CDR3 DNA reads TGTGCCAGCAGCGTTATAATGACCGGGGAGCTGTTTTTT. Translated: CASSVIMTGELFF. The chain is built from TRBV9 and TRBJ2-2; D remains unclear. V lost 2 bases and J lost 5, with 7 bases in between. Germline values: CDR1 SGDLS, CDR2 YYNGEE. The CDR3 runs to 13 residues.